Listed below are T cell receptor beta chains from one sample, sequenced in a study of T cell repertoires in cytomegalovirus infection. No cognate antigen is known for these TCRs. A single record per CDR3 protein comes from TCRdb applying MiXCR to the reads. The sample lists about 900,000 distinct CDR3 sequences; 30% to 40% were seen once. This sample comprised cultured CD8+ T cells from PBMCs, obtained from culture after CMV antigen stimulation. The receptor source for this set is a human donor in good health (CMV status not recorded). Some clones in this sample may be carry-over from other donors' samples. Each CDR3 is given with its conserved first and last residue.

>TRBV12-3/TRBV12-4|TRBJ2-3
CASSFSGYLSTDTQYF
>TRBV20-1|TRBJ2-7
CSARDRTGTGYSYEQYF
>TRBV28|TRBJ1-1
CASSPLGTGGSEAFF
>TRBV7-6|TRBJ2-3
CASSFTGTSPTDTQYF
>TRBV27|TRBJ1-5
CASSLFWDQPQHF
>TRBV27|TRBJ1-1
CASSLVGGSNEAFF
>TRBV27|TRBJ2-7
CASSLWGGTGVEQYF
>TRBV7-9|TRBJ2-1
CASRLSGGALYNEQFF
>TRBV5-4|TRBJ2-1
CASSLGTAWNNEQFF
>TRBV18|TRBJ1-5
CASSRTKEQPQHF
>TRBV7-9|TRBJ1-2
CASILPTGRPSYTF
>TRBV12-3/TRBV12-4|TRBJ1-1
CASSLGAEPEAFF
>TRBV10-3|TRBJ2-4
CAISEPREGLAKNIQYF
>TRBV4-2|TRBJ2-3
CASSQTKFTQYF
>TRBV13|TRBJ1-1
CASSPGPKGGTEAFF
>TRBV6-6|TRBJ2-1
CASSYSAQGLYNEQFF
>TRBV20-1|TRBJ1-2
CSAGTADYGYTF
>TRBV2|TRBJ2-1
CASSAQDFYNEQFF
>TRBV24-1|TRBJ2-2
CATSDQNTGELFF
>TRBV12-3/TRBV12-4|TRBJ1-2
CASRESSSNYGYTF
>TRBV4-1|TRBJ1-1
CASSQDLGLDGEAFF
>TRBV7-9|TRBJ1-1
CASSPNHRDSIKNTEAFF
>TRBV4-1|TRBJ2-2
CASSQAPRGQPPNTGELLF
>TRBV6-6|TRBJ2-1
CASSYSGTGEQFF
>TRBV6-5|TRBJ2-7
CASSFGLADYEQYF
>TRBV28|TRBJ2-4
CASSLRGIGLGNIQYF
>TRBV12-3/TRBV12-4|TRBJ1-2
CASSLGDPKIYGYTF
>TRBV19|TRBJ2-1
CASSPAGGPRDEQFF
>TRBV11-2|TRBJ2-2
CASSPTPRGPNTGELFF
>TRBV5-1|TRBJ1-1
CASSLALGDSWNTEAFF
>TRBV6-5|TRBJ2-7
CASSYDRRSYEQYF
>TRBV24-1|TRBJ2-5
CATRPPASNVKYF
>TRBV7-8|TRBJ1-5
CASSLAGGMGQPQHF
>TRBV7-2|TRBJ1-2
CASSPGDGYYGYTF
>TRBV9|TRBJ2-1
CASSVNHNEQFF
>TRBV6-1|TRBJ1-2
CASSDVGKPGYTF
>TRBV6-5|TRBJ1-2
CASRHRAENYGYTF
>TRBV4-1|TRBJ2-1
CASSRTELAAYNEQFF
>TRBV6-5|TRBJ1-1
CASSYDGIGQGAEAFF
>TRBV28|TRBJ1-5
CASSFLTGGLQPQHF
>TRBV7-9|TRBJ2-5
CASSRGSKETQYF
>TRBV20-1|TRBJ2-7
CSAREEQPSGEQYF